Sequencing of this T cell receptor (beta chain) was carried out in a study of blood T cell repertoires in COVID-19. About the research overall: Samples of COVID-19 (acute and convalescent) were obtained from the United States, Italy and Spain. From T cells, B-cell-depleted T cells, or PBMCs came the material, which was cDNA or gDNA.

Original data processing: By means of reference gene primer amplification, nucleated cell counts were estimated. Measured with immunoSEQ multiplex PCR; TCRdb has only the in-frame clones, and not every one. The V and J calls and clone size were taken over from that table, and D and trimming were inferred from the DNA. The sample records about 240,000 clones, roughly four fifths being singletons. CDR3 length: 12 residues. The germline V gene has CDR1 MGHDK and CDR2 SYGVNS. V dropped 3 bases and J dropped 6 bases, with 6 bases sitting between them. The sample was peripheral blood. This TCR came from a woman aged 60-75 years with active or convalescent COVID-19. The genes are TRBV25-1 and TRBJ1-5, with D possibly TRBD1 on 6 matching bases. In nucleotides, the CDR3 is TGTGCCAGCAGTGACAGGGGTCAGCCCCAGCATTTT. This gives the protein CASSDRGQPQHF.